A single sample gave rise to the 9 T cell receptor beta chains below, sequenced in a study of T cells in localized non-small cell lung cancer. Repertoires were generated with immunoSEQ multiplex PCR, while TCRdb's copy carries only in-frame clones and drops some. The top ten hold less than 5% of the sample, which has 30,000 or so clones, about 92% seen once. Sequenced here: peripheral blood mononuclear cells, sampled before any cancer treatment. The receptors were sampled from a woman aged 35-75 years with stage III lung adenocarcinoma.

The gene calls are TRBV6-5 and TRBJ2-4, with 9 positions matching TRBD1. The CDR3 consists of 14 residues. Germline V gene lookup returns CDR1 MNHEY and CDR2 SVGAGI. J was trimmed by 6 bases and V by 5 bases; bases with no gene match: 5. The CDR3 DNA sequence: TGTGCCAGCAGTACAGGGGGCGCGAGAAACATTCAGTACTTC. Residues: CASSTGGARNIQYF.

The CDR3 here is CASSQTTGWNTEAFF. Written as DNA, the CDR3 is TGTGCCAGCAGCCAAACCACCGGTTGGAACACTGAAGCTTTCTTT. V usage is TRBV14 and J usage is TRBJ1-1; no reliable D call. CDR1 is SGHDN and CDR2 is FVKESK in the germline V gene. V shed 2 bases and J shed 1 base, with 11 bases lying between them. This CDR3 contains 15 residues.

The chain couples TRBV30 to TRBJ1-5, with D tentatively TRBD1 (5 bases). From germline, CDR1 is GTSNPN and CDR2 SVGIG (reference sequence). This CDR3 has 15 residues. The V end was cut by 0 bases, the J end by 2 bases, with 11 bases between. The CDR3 DNA reads TGTGCCTGGAGTGTACGGTCACAGGGCAATCAGCCCCAGCATTTT. It yields the protein CAWSVRSQGNQPQHF.

The V and J genes are TRBV11-2 and TRBJ2-5, with D perhaps TRBD1 (5 bases). Trimming cost V 3 bases and J 3 bases, with 11 bases left between them. CDR3 length: 14 amino acids. Germline V gene sequence: CDR1 SGHAT, CDR2 FQNNGV. The CDR3 DNA sequence: TGTGCCAGCAGCTTGGACATCTACAAAGAGACCCAGTACTTC. Translation: CASSLDIYKETQYF.

The chain links TRBV4-2 to TRBJ1-2, with D perhaps TRBD1 (6 bases). The length of the CDR3 is 14 residues. V was shortened by 1 base and J by 4 bases, with 10 bases between the two germline ends. Germline V gene lookup returns CDR1 LGHNA and CDR2 YNFKEQ. The CDR3 loop is CASSQVGQSYGYTF. The CDR3, as DNA: TGTGCCAGCAGCCAAGTAGGACAGAGCTATGGCTACACCTTC.

The V and J genes are TRBV4-1 and TRBJ1-1; possible D gene TRBD1, 5 bases. In germline, CDR1 is MGHRA, CDR2 YSYEKL. V lost 1 base, J lost 5 bases, and 17 bases lay in between. The CDR3 runs to 16 residues. The CDR3 nucleotides read TGCGCCAGCAGCCAAGTCGCCCAGGGAGGATGGACTGAAGCTTTCTTT. This gives the protein CASSQVAQGGWTEAFF.

The rearrangement links TRBV29-1 to TRBJ2-7, with D perhaps TRBD1 (6 bases). The V gene's germline CDR1 is SQVTM and CDR2 ANQGSEA. This CDR3 comprises 13 residues. V was pared by 6 bases and J by 4 bases, with 16 bases between. Here the CDR3 reads CSVALGTSYEQYF. The CDR3 DNA is TGCAGCGTGGCCCTGGGGACAAGTTACGAGCAGTACTTC.

DNA for the CDR3: TGTGCCAGCAGTCAGGGTAAGGAGCAGTACTTC. It encodes CASSQGKEQYF. The rearrangement uses TRBV6-5 and TRBJ2-7; a weak D match, TRBD1 (5 bases). The CDR3 runs to 11 residues. Per the germline V gene, CDR1 is MNHEY and CDR2 is SVGAGI. V was cut by 5 bases and J by 7 bases, with 9 bases left in between.

This clone showed up just once. This chain uses TRBV5-6 with TRBJ2-7; 13 bases fit TRBD2. The CDR3 runs to 16 residues. With V trimmed by 4 bases and J by 6 bases, 10 bases remained unmatched. CDR1 and CDR2 from the germline V gene are SGHDT and YYEEEE. Here the CDR3 DNA reads TGTGCCAGCAGCCCTGGACTAGCGGGAGTTTGGGGCGAGCAGTACTTC. It is translated as CASSPGLAGVWGEQYF.